The 32 T cell receptor beta chains presented below share a single source sample, sequenced in a study of blood T cell repertoires in COVID-19. Profiled with immunoSEQ multiplex PCR; TCRdb holds only in-frame clones, not every one. This sample carries 95,000 to 110,000 clones, about 80% of them seen once, and the ten largest clones take 2.5% to 4%. The specimen was peripheral blood. These receptors were taken from a woman over 75 with active or convalescent COVID-19.

The chain carries TRBV19 and TRBJ1-1, with 9 bases lining up with TRBD1. With 7 bases clipped from V and 5 bases from J, the junction kept 23 bases outside the gene matches. Germline CDR1 and CDR2: LNHDA and SQIVND (reference sequence). This CDR3 comprises 19 residues. The chain's CDR3 is CASIPGLHRGLKRGTEAFF. The CDR3 bases are TGTGCCAGTATCCCGGGATTACACAGGGGGCTTAAAAGAGGTACTGAAGCTTTCTTT.

V is TRBV6-5 and J is TRBJ2-7; 8 bases are shared with TRBD1. The trim removed 10 bases at V and 7 bases at J, leaving 6 bases unmatched. Germline V lookup: CDR1 MNHEY, CDR2 SVGAGI. This CDR3 has 11 amino acids. CDR3 sequence reads: CATRTGIEQYF. CDR3 DNA sequence: TGTGCCACACGGACAGGGATTGAGCAGTACTTC.

This chain links TRBV14 with TRBJ1-1, with no clear D. Germline CDR1 reads SGHDN; CDR2 reads FVKESK. The V end was cut by 0 bases, the J end by 5 bases, with 7 bases between. This CDR3 spans 13 amino acids. CDR3 protein: CASSQDQVTEAFF. CDR3 DNA: TGTGCCAGCAGCCAAGATCAGGTAACTGAAGCTTTCTTT.

The rearrangement joins TRBV30 to TRBJ1-6; D perhaps matches TRBD1 (5 bases). The V and J ends lost 3 bases and 7 bases respectively, with 16 bases between them. The CDR3 spans 15 residues. CDR1 is GTSNPN, CDR2 SVGIG, per germline (reference sequence). The CDR3 protein is CAWRRAGTVNSPLHF. The CDR3 DNA reads TGTGCCTGGAGACGCGCGGGGACGGTAAATTCACCCCTCCACTTT.

The chain couples TRBV29-1 to TRBJ1-1; D unclear. Between the trimmed V and J ends, which lost 4 bases and 5 bases, there was a span of 5 bases. This CDR3 region has 10 residues. CDR1 SQVTM and CDR2 ANQGSEA come from the germline V gene. CDR3 region: CSVGRTEAFF. Here the CDR3 DNA reads TGCAGCGTTGGGAGGACTGAAGCTTTCTTT.

J is TRBJ1-5 and V is TRBV2; 9 nucleotides agree with TRBD1. Trimming took 6 bases from V and 7 from J; bases not matched to a gene: 10. The CDR3 covers 15 residues. Germline V gene lookup returns CDR1 SNHLY and CDR2 FYNNEI. The DNA of the CDR3 is TGTGCCAGCAGCGCCGGGACAGGGAAAAACCAGCCCCAGCATTTT. Residues: CASSAGTGKNQPQHF.

This clone showed up just once. The chain couples TRBV10-3 to TRBJ1-2; a weak D match, TRBD1 (6 bases). Trimming stripped 6 bases from V and 0 bases from J, with 20 bases between. CDR1 is ENHRY, CDR2 SYGVKD, per germline. The CDR3 runs to 17 residues. The CDR3, as DNA: TGTGCCATCAGACGCGCCGGGACATACCCGACTAACTATGGCTACACCTTC. Amino acids: CAIRRAGTYPTNYGYTF.

The CDR3 DNA is TGTGCCAGCAGCTTTACGGACAGGGTGAATGGCTACACCTTC. Its translation is CASSFTDRVNGYTF. The chain carries TRBV7-9 and TRBJ1-2; TRBD1 matches 8 bases. Germline CDR1 is SEHNR and CDR2 is FQNEAQ (reference sequence). CDR3 length: 14 amino acids. With 3 bases clipped from V and 6 bases from J, the junction kept 6 bases outside the gene matches. Complete variable domain (other parts from reference TRBV7-9 and TRBJ1-2): DTGVSQNPRHKITKRGQNVTFRCDPISEHNRLYWYRQTLGQGPEFLTYFQNEAQLEKSRLLSDRFSAERPKGSFSTLEIQRTEQGDSAMYLCASSFTDRVNGYTFGSGTRLTVV.

V usage is TRBV5-1 and J usage is TRBJ1-3; TRBD1 is a possible D gene (6 bases). This CDR3 region has 16 residues. Germline values: CDR1 SGHRS, CDR2 YFSETQ. V dropped 1 base and J dropped 4 bases, with 15 bases sitting between them. The CDR3 region has the DNA TGCGCCAGCAGCTTGACACAGGGTGGTTCGGGAAACACCATATATTTT. The encoded protein is CASSLTQGGSGNTIYF.

This chain uses TRBV27 with TRBJ1-4; 7 nucleotides agree with TRBD1. The ends lost 0 bases at V and 3 bases at J; junction bases unmatched: 13. The CDR3 length is 19 residues. Germline V gene lookup returns CDR1 MNHEY and CDR2 SMNVEV (reference sequence). CDR3 loop: CASSLSGQTPFIANEKLFF. The CDR3, as DNA: TGTGCCAGCAGTTTATCGGGACAGACACCCTTTATAGCTAATGAAAAACTGTTTTTT.

This sequence joins TRBV14 and TRBJ2-3; no clear D gene. CDR1 and CDR2 (germline): SGHDN, FVKESK. This CDR3 has 12 residues. Trimming pared 0 bases from V and 8 bases from J, leaving 6 bases between. CDR3 sequence: CASSQDYLTQYF. The DNA of the CDR3 is TGTGCCAGCAGCCAAGATTATCTTACGCAGTATTTT.

This clone appeared a few times. V usage is TRBV10-3 and J usage is TRBJ2-5, with D possibly TRBD2 on 6 matching bases. Looked up from germline, CDR1 is ENHRY and CDR2 is SYGVKD. The length of the CDR3 is 13 residues. V was trimmed by 3 bases and J by 4 bases, leaving 9 bases between them. CDR3 protein: CAISDGRGETQYF. DNA of the CDR3: TGTGCCATCAGTGACGGGAGAGGAGAGACCCAGTACTTC.

V gene TRBV5-1 combines with J gene TRBJ1-1, with no clear D. The germline V gene encodes CDR1 SGHRS and CDR2 YFSETQ. Trimming stripped 0 bases from V and 1 base from J, with 4 bases between. The CDR3 extends over 13 amino acids. The CDR3 nucleotides read TGCGCCAGCAGCTTGGCGGGGAACACTGAAGCTTTCTTT. It yields the protein CASSLAGNTEAFF.

The chain carries TRBV27 and TRBJ1-1, with TRBD1 matching over 8 bases. The CDR3 sequence is 14 residues long. Germline assignment: CDR1 MNHEY and CDR2 SMNVEV (reference sequence). Trimming cost V 2 bases and J 3 bases; bases outside gene matches: 2. The CDR3 loop reads CASSLGQGYTEAFF. The CDR3 DNA is TGTGCCAGCAGTTTAGGACAGGGATACACTGAAGCTTTCTTT.

The chain carries TRBV6-5 and TRBJ1-3; D not resolved. This CDR3 is 16 amino acids long. V was trimmed by 1 base and J by 0 bases, leaving 10 bases between them. Germline CDR1 reads MNHEY; CDR2 reads SVGAGI. The CDR3 loop reads CASSYWSTTSGNTIYF. The CDR3 nucleotides read TGTGCCAGCAGTTACTGGTCCACTACCTCTGGAAACACCATATATTTT.

The chain couples TRBV20-1 to TRBJ1-6; weak D call: TRBD1 (6 bases). Germline assignment: CDR1 DFQATT and CDR2 SNEGSKA (reference sequence). V was shortened by 5 bases and J by 9 bases, with 8 bases between the two germline ends. This CDR3 has 11 amino acids. CDR3 residues: CSASRGSPLHF. In nucleotides, the CDR3 is TGCAGTGCTTCCAGGGGTTCACCCCTCCACTTT.

The rearrangement links TRBV29-1 to TRBJ1-2; D is unresolved. Germline CDR1 reads SQVTM; CDR2 reads ANQGSEA. Trimming removed 5 bases at V and 3 bases at J, with 13 bases between. The CDR3 totals 13 residues. Here the CDR3 reads CSVSGRADYGYTF. The CDR3 nucleotides read TGCAGCGTTAGTGGGCGGGCCGACTATGGCTACACCTTC.

V gene TRBV11-2 combines with J gene TRBJ2-1, with 8 bases identical to TRBD2. CDR1 is SGHAT, CDR2 FQNNGV, per germline. This CDR3 has 15 amino acids. With 4 bases clipped from V and 0 bases from J, the junction kept 2 bases outside the gene matches. CDR3 nucleotide sequence: TGTGCCAGCAGCTCCGGGACTAGCTCCTACAATGAGCAGTTCTTC. Its translation: CASSSGTSSYNEQFF.

For the CDR3, the DNA is TGTGCCAGTACCCAGGGTTATCAGCCCCAGCATTTT. Amino acids: CASTQGYQPQHF. The rearrangement links TRBV28 to TRBJ1-5; possibly TRBD1 for D (5 bases). Germline lookup yields CDR1 MDHEN and CDR2 SYDVKM. Trimming removed 9 bases from V and 5 bases from J, with 11 bases in between. The CDR3 sequence is 12 residues long.

The rearrangement uses TRBV10-3 and TRBJ1-2; 7 nucleotides match TRBD1. The germline V gene encodes CDR1 ENHRY and CDR2 SYGVKD. This CDR3 is 12 amino acids long. J was trimmed by 11 bases and V by 6 bases; bases with no gene match: 9. The CDR3 sequence is CAISPVTGEYTF. The CDR3 bases are TGTGCCATCAGCCCTGTTACAGGGGAGTACACCTTC.

The J gene is TRBJ1-5, the V gene TRBV9; D is unresolved. Germline loops: CDR1 SGDLS, CDR2 YYNGEE. This CDR3 comprises 15 residues. V lost 0 bases and J 6 bases, leaving 13 bases between the germline ends. The CDR3 loop is CASSVGPGVSQPQHF. The CDR3 DNA sequence: TGTGCCAGCAGCGTAGGCCCGGGAGTAAGTCAGCCCCAGCATTTT. The full variable domain, its missing parts supplied by reference TRBV9 and TRBJ1-5, is DSGVTQTPKHLITATGQRVTLRCSPRSGDLSVYWYQQSLDQGLQFLIQYYNGEERAKGNILERFSAQQFPDLHSELNLSSLELGDSALYFCASSVGPGVSQPQHFGDGTRLSIL.

The chain uses TRBV7-3 and TRBJ2-3, with D unresolved. The CDR3 loop spans 12 amino acids. Germline CDR1 reads SGHTA; CDR2 reads FQGTGA. V was trimmed by 8 bases and J by 8 bases, leaving 14 bases between them. CDR3 region: CASGAGPGTQYF. CDR3 DNA: TGTGCCAGCGGCGCTGGGCCCGGTACGCAGTATTTT.

This clone was seen a single time. The chain carries TRBV6-6 and TRBJ1-1; D is possibly TRBD1 (5 bases). The CDR3 has 14 residues. The V end was cut by 8 bases, the J end by 0 bases, with 13 bases between. Germline CDR1 is MNHNY and CDR2 is SVGAGI (reference sequence). In DNA form, the CDR3 reads TGTGCCAGCGGGGCACAGCTCGTGAACACTGAAGCTTTCTTT. Its protein product is CASGAQLVNTEAFF.

The rearrangement joins TRBV4-1 to TRBJ2-7, with D unclear. The CDR3 covers 14 residues. Looked up from germline, CDR1 is MGHRA and CDR2 is YSYEKL. Trimming removed 0 bases at V and 2 bases at J, with 8 bases between. CDR3 in amino acids: CASSQDAVPYEQYF. The CDR3 nucleotides are TGCGCCAGCAGCCAAGATGCAGTACCCTACGAGCAGTACTTC.

In DNA form, the CDR3 reads TGTGCCAGCAGTCTGGGGCGGGAGGGCCGCACAGATACGCAGTATTTT. This gives the protein CASSLGREGRTDTQYF. The chain carries TRBV21-1 and TRBJ2-3; the table assigns TRBD2, which was not confirmed against the DNA. TRBV21-1 corresponds to a pseudogene. CDR3 length: 16 residues.

J is TRBJ2-3 and V is TRBV9, with 9 bases that match TRBD1. The CDR3 loop spans 16 amino acids. Germline loops: CDR1 SGDLS, CDR2 YYNGEE. The trim removed 1 base at V and 3 bases at J, leaving 6 bases unmatched. CDR3: CASSVIGTGQTDTQYF. In nucleotides, the CDR3 is TGTGCCAGCAGCGTAATCGGGACAGGGCAGACAGATACGCAGTATTTT. The variable domain in full, completed from reference TRBV9 and TRBJ2-3, reads DSGVTQTPKHLITATGQRVTLRCSPRSGDLSVYWYQQSLDQGLQFLIQYYNGEERAKGNILERFSAQQFPDLHSELNLSSLELGDSALYFCASSVIGTGQTDTQYFGPGTRLTVL.

This chain links TRBV11-1 with TRBJ2-7, with D maybe TRBD1 (5 bases). V dropped 4 bases and J dropped 5 bases, with 12 bases sitting between them. This CDR3 spans 13 amino acids. Germline V CDR1 and CDR2: SGHAT, FQDESV (reference sequence). In DNA, the CDR3 is TGTGCCAGCAGCTCCTACAGGTCCCACGAGCAGTACTTC. Its protein product is CASSSYRSHEQYF.

This clone was found a few times. The chain has TRBV4-2 and TRBJ1-4, with 7 bases identical to TRBD1. V dropped 0 bases and J dropped 4; count of bases not matched to a gene: 11. Germline CDR1 LGHNA, CDR2 YNFKEQ. The CDR3 consists of 18 residues. The CDR3 loop reads CASSQDLGWTGNNEKLFF. In DNA form, the CDR3 reads TGTGCCAGCAGCCAAGACCTGGGGTGGACAGGAAATAATGAAAAACTGTTTTTT.

The chain uses TRBV2 and TRBJ1-2, with D tentatively TRBD1 (6 bases). Trimming left V 9 bases short and J 2 bases short, with 10 bases between. Germline V CDR1 and CDR2: SNHLY, FYNNEI. The CDR3 sequence is 12 residues long. CDR3 sequence: CASRTVNYGYTF. As DNA, the CDR3 is TGTGCCAGTAGGACAGTCAACTATGGCTACACCTTC.

V and J are TRBV28 and TRBJ1-5; tentatively, D is TRBD1 (6 bases). Germline V CDR1 and CDR2: MDHEN, SYDVKM. Trimming shortened V by 0 bases and J by 5 bases, and 8 bases separated the two germline ends. CDR3 length: 14 amino acids. The CDR3 reads CASSLWTGHQPQHF. CDR3 in DNA: TGTGCCAGCAGTTTATGGACAGGCCATCAGCCCCAGCATTTT.

This clone has just a few counts. The chain carries TRBV2 and TRBJ1-3; a weak D match, TRBD1 (5 bases). CDR3 length: 15 residues. V lost 2 bases and J 4 bases, leaving 12 bases between the germline ends. The germline gives CDR1 SNHLY, CDR2 FYNNEI. In DNA, the CDR3 is TGTGCCAGCAGTGAAACCCCACAGGTCGGAAACACCATATATTTT. Translating gives CASSETPQVGNTIYF. Full variable domain (remainder filled in from reference TRBV2 and TRBJ1-3): EPEVTQTPSHQVTQMGQEVILRCVPISNHLYFYWYRQILGQKVEFLVSFYNNEISEKSEIFDDQFSVERPDGSNFTLKIRSTKLEDSAMYFCASSETPQVGNTIYFGEGSWLTVV.

The V and J genes are TRBV6-5 and TRBJ2-5; a weak D match, TRBD1 (6 bases). V was pared by 3 bases and J by 8 bases, with 13 bases between. Germline loops: CDR1 MNHEY, CDR2 SVGAGI. The CDR3 length is 13 residues. CDR3 region: CASSYNRDSTQYF. CDR3 sequence (DNA): TGTGCCAGCAGTTATAACAGGGATAGCACCCAGTACTTC.